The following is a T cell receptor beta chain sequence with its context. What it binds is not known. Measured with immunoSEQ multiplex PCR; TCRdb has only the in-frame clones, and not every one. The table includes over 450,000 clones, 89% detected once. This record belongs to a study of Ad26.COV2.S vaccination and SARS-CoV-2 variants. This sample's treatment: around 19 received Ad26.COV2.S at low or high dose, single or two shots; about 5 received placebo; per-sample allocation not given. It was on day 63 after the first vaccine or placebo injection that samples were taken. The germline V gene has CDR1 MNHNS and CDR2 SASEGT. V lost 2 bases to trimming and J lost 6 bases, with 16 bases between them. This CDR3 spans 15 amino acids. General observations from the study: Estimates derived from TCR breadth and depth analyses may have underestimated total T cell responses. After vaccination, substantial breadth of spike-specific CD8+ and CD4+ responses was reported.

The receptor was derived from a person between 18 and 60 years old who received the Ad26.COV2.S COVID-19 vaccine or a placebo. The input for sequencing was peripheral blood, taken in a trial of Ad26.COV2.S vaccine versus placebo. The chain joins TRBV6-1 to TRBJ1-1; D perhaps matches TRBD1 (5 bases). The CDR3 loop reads CASSEWVRAGSEAFF. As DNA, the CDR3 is TGTGCCAGCAGTGAATGGGTCAGGGCGGGGTCTGAAGCTTTCTTT.